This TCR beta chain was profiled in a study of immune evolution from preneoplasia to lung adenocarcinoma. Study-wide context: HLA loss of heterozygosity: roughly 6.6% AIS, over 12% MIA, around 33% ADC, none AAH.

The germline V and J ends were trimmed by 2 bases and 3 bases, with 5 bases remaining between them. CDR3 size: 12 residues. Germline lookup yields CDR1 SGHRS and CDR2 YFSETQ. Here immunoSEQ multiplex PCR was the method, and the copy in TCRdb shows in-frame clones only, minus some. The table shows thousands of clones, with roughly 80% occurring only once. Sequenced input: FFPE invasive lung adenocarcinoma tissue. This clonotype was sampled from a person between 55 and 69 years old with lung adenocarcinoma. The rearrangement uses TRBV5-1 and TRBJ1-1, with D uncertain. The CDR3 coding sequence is TGCGCCAGCAGCTTTAGGGACACTGAAGCTTTCTTT. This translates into CASSFRDTEAFF.